Listed below are T cell receptor beta chains from one sample, sequenced in a study of blood T cells in healthy people across ages. TCRdb fed the 5' RACE reads into MiXCR, producing one record per CDR3 protein. Here the sample spans 980,000 or so distinct CDR3 sequences, around 46% being singletons. The sample was blood. The receptors were gathered from a man aged 25-45 years in good health. Each CDR3 is given with its conserved first and last residue. Clone sizes are given selectively: once, few, many, or a class where the clone is expanded.

J	V	size	CDR3
TRBJ2-5	TRBV4-1	few	CASSYTGETQYF
TRBJ2-4	TRBV12-3/TRBV12-4	few	CASSPWPVDIQYF
TRBJ2-3	TRBV7-2	-	CASSQGLSQQYF
TRBJ2-2	TRBV10-3	few	CATAGTRNTGELFF
-	TRBV12-3/TRBV12-4	-	CASSLIPSEQYF
TRBJ2-1	TRBV20-1	-	CSANARGGPNEQFF
-	TRBV24-1	-	CATSALRVRGGPDEQYF
TRBJ2-3	TRBV6-1	few	CASHRDSSTDTQYF
TRBJ1-1	TRBV10-3	few	CAINRIGQGDTEAFF
TRBJ2-3	TRBV28	-	CASRPPPPGTQYF
TRBJ2-5	TRBV20-1	few	CSARDPGRETQYF
TRBJ2-2	TRBV20-1	-	CSARDGSGELFF
TRBJ1-5	TRBV11-1	-	CASSLEDTSDQPQHF
TRBJ1-4	TRBV27	few	CASRLSSGREEKLFF
TRBJ1-6	TRBV4-3	few	CASSQEADRGSYNSPLHF
TRBJ2-3	TRBV24-1	-	CATSDSGTALTDTQYF
-	TRBV27	-	CASSSDLDPHTYEQYF
TRBJ1-2	TRBV20-1	-	CSARDGGRGYTF
TRBJ1-2	TRBV6-6	-	CASTAGEKPYGYTF
TRBJ2-2	TRBV5-1	-	CASSFSGSNTGELFF
TRBJ2-2	TRBV11-1	-	CASRPDPGTNTGELFF
TRBJ2-1	TRBV7-2	-	CASSQSRGGSTYNEQFF
TRBJ1-5	TRBV4-2	-	CASSQEGQGGQPQHF
TRBJ1-1	TRBV24-1	-	CATSDPGQAGTEAFF
TRBJ1-2	TRBV29-1	-	CSVAVQGGDGYTF
TRBJ2-7	TRBV4-1	-	CASSQWQGNYEQYF
TRBJ2-3	TRBV7-2	-	CASSFIPTDTQYF
TRBJ2-5	TRBV5-4	-	CASSLGGQLKETQYF
TRBJ2-5	TRBV3-1	-	CASSPGATQEDQETQYF
TRBJ2-1	TRBV11-3	-	CASSLGENSGAYNEQFF
TRBJ1-1	TRBV6-5	-	CASSYKGNTEAFF
TRBJ1-4	TRBV9	many	CASSVGVGRSEKLFF
TRBJ1-2	TRBV10-3	-	CAISVPGTGGGGYTF
TRBJ2-3	TRBV7-8	-	CVSSHLADPSTDTQYF
TRBJ2-3	TRBV4-3	many	CASSQDLLQRGTDTQYF